This T cell receptor (beta chain) was captured by sequencing in a study of graft-versus-host responses after intestinal transplantation. Study-level background: Among the recipients, all got anti-thymocyte globulin induction and then tacrolimus and steroids for approximately 3 years.

Study results and limitations: An association linked early post-transplant HvG declines with peak circulating GvH clone levels. Patients with graft-donor T cell macrochimerism had high graft-versus-host to host-versus-graft clonal ratios in allografts.

Worth noting for this clone: Its specificity is unknown.

The repertoire was sequenced with immunoSEQ multiplex PCR; TCRdb's copy has only in-frame clones and lacks some. The repertoire holds around 97,000 clones, with just over 90% as singletons. Trimming cost V 8 bases and J 7 bases, with 17 bases left between them. Germline CDR1 is KGHSH and CDR2 is LQKENI. The CDR3 has 13 amino acids. This sequence joins TRBV18 and TRBJ1-1, with D possibly TRBD1 on 5 matching bases. The specimen comprised unstimulated CD8+ T cells sorted from spleen or lymph node cells, sampled before intestinal transplant. This clonotype was obtained from a human donor who received an intestinal transplant. The CDR3 DNA follows: TGTGCCAGCCACAGCGGCAGGGCCGGTGAAGCTTTCTTT. It yields the protein CASHSGRAGEAFF. Combining the CDR3 with reference TRBV18 and TRBJ1-1 gives the whole variable domain NAGVMQNPRHLVRRRGQEARLRCSPMKGHSHVYWYRQLPEEGLKFMVYLQKENIIDESGMPKERFSAEFPKEGPSILRIQQVVRGDSAAYFCASHSGRAGEAFFGQGTRLTVV.